The clone carrying this TCR beta chain has just a few counts. Its antigen is unknown. These data come from a study of response to subunit inactivated influenza vaccine. TCRdb independently ran MiXCR on the RT-PCR reads; one entry per CDR3 protein. The profile covers hundreds of thousands of distinct CDR3 sequences, with approximately 11% appearing a single time and approximately 10% taken by the ten largest. Study observations and caveats: Authors suggested seasonal influenza vaccinations each recruit few new T cells.

The CDR3 runs to 13 residues. Germline CDR1 and CDR2: GTSNPN and SVGIG (reference sequence). The V end was cut by 3 bases, the J end by 9 bases, with 12 bases between. Another study also made use of these data, one on T cells expressing NK-cell markers. In that study: UMI-tagged 5'RACE template switching yielded the TCR beta cDNA. Obtained from sorted CD3+CD56+NKG2C+, CD3+CD56+NKG2C- and CD3+CD56-NKG2C+ T cells were the TCR beta repertoires. NKG2C+ dominant clonotypes from 6 or 7 donors made up roughly 1.0-7.5% of CD8+ T cells. Where four donors were concerned, these clonotypes also led the CD3+CD56-NKG2C+ fraction.

The clonotype originates from a man aged 50-60 years who received an inactivated influenza vaccine. The chain links TRBV30 to TRBJ1-6; a possible D gene is TRBD1 (5 bases). The specimen comprised PBMCs from blood, sampled on the day of vaccination. The CDR3 region has the DNA TGTGCCTGGAGCGGGACCGGTGCTTCACCCCTCCACTTT. This gives the protein CAWSGTGASPLHF.